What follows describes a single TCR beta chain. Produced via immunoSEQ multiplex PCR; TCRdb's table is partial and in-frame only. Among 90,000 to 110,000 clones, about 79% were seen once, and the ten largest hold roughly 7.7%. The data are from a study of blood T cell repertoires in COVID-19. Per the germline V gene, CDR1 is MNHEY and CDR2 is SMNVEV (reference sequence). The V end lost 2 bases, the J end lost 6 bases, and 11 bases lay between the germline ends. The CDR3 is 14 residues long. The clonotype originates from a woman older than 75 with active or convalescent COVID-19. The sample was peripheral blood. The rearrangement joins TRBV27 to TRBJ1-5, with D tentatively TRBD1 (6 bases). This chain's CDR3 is CASSLRGGSQPQHF. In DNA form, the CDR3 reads TGTGCCAGCAGTTTAAGGGGGGGCAGTCAGCCCCAGCATTTT.